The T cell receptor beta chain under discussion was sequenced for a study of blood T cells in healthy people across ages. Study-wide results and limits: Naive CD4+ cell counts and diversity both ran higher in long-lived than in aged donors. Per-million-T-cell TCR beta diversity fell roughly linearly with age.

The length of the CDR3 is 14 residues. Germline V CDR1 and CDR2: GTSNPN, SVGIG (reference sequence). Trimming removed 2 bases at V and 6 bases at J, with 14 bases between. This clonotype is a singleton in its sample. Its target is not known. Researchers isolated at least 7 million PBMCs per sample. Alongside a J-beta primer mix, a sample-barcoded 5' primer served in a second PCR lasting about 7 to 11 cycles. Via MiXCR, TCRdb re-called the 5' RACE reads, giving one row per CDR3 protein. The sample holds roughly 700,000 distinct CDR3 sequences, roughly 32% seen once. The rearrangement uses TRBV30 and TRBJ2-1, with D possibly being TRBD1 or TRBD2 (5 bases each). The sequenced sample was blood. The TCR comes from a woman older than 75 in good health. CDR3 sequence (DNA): TGTGCCTGGAGTCCCGGGACGCAAAGCAATGAGCAGTTCTTC. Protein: CAWSPGTQSNEQFF.